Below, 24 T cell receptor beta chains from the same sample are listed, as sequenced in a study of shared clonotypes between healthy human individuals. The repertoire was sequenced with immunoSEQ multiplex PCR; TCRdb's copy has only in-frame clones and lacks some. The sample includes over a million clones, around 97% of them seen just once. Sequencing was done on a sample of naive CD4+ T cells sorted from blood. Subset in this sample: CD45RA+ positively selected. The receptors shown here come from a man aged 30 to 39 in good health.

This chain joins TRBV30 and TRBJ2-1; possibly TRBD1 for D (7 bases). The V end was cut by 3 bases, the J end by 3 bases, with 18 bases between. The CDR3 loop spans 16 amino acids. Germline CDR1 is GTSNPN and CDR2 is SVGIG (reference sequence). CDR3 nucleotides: TGTGCCTGGAGCGCAAATACAGGGGACTTCTACAATGAGCAGTTCTTC. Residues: CAWSANTGDFYNEQFF.

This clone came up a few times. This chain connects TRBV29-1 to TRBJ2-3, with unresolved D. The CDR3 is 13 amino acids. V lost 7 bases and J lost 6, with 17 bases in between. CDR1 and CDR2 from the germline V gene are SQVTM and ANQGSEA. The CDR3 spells CSARALHLDTQYF. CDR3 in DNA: TGCAGCGCCCGCGCTCTACATTTGGATACGCAGTATTTT.

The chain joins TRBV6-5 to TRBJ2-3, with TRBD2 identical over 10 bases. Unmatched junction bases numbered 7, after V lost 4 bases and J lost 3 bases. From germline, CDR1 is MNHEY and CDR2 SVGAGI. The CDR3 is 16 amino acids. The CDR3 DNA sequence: TGTGCCAGCAGTTTAATAGCGGGAGGAATAACAGATACGCAGTATTTT. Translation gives CASSLIAGGITDTQYF.

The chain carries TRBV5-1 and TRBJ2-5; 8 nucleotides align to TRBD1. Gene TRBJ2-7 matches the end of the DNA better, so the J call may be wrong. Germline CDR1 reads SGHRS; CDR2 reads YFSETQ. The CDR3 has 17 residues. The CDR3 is CASSFPHRTGHYYEQYF. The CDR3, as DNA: TGCGCCAGCAGCTTCCCTCACCGGACAGGGCATTACTACGAGCAGTACTTC.

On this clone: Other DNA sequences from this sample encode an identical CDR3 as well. As DNA, the CDR3 is TGCGCCAGCAGCTTGGGGGACAGGGGAACCGGGGAGCTGTTTTTT. It encodes CASSLGDRGTGELFF. The chain couples TRBV5-1 to TRBJ2-2; 10 bases are a match to TRBD1. CDR3 length: 15 residues. J gave up 5 bases and V 0 bases, and 1 base lay outside the gene matches. Germline lookup yields CDR1 SGHRS and CDR2 YFSETQ.

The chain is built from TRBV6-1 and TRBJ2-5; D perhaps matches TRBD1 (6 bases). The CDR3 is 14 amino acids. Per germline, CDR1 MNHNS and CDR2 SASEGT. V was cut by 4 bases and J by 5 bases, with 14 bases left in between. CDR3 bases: TGTGCCAGCAGTGCGGACAGATTAGGTGAGACCCAGTACTTC. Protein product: CASSADRLGETQYF.

The CDR3 protein is CASSLTAVEETQYF. The CDR3 region has the DNA TGTGCCAGCAGCTTAACCGCCGTGGAGGAGACCCAGTACTTC. The rearrangement joins TRBV7-9 to TRBJ2-5; D is unclear. V was pared by 2 bases and J by 5 bases, with 12 bases between. This CDR3 region has 14 residues. CDR1 is SEHNR, CDR2 FQNEAQ, per germline (reference sequence).

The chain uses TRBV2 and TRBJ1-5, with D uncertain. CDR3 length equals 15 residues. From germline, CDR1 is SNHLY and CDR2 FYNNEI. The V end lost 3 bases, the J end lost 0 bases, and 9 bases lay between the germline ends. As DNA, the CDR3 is TGTGCCAGCAGTGAGTTCAGAACTAGCAATCAGCCCCAGCATTTT. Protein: CASSEFRTSNQPQHF.

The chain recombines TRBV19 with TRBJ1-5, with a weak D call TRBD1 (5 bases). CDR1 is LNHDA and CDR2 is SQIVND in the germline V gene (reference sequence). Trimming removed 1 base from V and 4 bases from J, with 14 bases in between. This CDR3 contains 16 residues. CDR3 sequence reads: CASSIVSGQGNQPQHF. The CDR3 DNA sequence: TGTGCCAGTAGTATAGTTTCAGGGCAAGGAAATCAGCCCCAGCATTTT.

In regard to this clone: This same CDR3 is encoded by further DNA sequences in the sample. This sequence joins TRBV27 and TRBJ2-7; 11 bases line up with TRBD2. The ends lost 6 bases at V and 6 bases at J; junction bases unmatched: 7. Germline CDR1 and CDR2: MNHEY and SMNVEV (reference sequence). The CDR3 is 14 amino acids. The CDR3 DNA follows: TGTGCCAGCAGCCTAGCGGGAGGCCCCGGCGAGCAGTACTTC. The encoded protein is CASSLAGGPGEQYF.

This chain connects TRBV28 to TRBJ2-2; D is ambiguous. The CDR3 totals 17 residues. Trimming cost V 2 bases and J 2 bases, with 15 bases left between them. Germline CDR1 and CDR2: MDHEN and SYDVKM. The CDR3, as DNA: TGTGCCAGCAGTTTAGGGTTCTGGCGATTTAACACCGGGGAGCTGTTTTTT. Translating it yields CASSLGFWRFNTGELFF.

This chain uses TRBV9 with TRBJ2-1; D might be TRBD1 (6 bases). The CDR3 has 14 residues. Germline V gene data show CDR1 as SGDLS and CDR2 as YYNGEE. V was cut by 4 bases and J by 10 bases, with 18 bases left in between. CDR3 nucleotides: TGTGCCAGCAGCCCCCTGCAGGGGATCAGGGAGCAGTTCTTC. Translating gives CASSPLQGIREQFF.

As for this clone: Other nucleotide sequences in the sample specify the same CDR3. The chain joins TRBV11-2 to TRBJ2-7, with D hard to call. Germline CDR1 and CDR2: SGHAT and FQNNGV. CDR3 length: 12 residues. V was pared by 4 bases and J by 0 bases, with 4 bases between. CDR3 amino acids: CASSSSSYEQYF. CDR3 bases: TGTGCCAGCAGCTCAAGCTCCTACGAGCAGTACTTC.

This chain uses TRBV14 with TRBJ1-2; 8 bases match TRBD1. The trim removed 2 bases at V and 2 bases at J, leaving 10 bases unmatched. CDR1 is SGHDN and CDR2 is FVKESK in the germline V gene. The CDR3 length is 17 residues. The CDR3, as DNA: TGTGCCAGCAGCCAAAGGACAGGGAAGGGGACCAACTATGGCTACACCTTC. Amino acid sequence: CASSQRTGKGTNYGYTF.

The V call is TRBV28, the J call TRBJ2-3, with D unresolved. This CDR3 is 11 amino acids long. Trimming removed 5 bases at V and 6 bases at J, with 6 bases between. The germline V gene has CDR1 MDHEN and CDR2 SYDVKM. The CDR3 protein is CASSPFDTQYF. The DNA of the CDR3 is TGTGCCAGCAGTCCATTCGATACGCAGTATTTT.

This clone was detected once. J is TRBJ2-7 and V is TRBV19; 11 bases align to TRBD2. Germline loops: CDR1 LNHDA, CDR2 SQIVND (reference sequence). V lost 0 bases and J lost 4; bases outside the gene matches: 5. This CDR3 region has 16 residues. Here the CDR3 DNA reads TGTGCCAGTAGTATAGAAAAACTAGCGGGAGTGTACGAGCAGTACTTC. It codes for CASSIEKLAGVYEQYF. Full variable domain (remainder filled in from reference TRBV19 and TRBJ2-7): DGGITQSPKYLFRKEGQNVTLSCEQNLNHDAMYWYRQDPGQGLRLIYYSQIVNDFQKGDIAEGYSVSREKKESFPLTVTSAQKNPTAFYLCASSIEKLAGVYEQYFGPGTRLTVT.

Here the CDR3 reads CAISDLAAGVSTDTQYF. The CDR3 DNA reads as TGTGCCATCAGTGACTTAGCAGCGGGAGTTAGCACAGATACGCAGTATTTT. This rearrangement joins TRBV10-3 to TRBJ2-3; 8 bases agree with TRBD2. Trimming at V came to 3 bases and at J to 0 bases, leaving 8 bases not matched to a gene. The CDR3 loop spans 17 amino acids. In germline, CDR1 is ENHRY, CDR2 SYGVKD.

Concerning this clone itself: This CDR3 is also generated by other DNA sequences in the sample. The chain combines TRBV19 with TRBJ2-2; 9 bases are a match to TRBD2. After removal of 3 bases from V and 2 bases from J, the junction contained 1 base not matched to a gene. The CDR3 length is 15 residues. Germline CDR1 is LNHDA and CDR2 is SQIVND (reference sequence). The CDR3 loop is CASSILAGNTGELFF. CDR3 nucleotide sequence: TGTGCCAGTAGTATTCTAGCGGGAAACACCGGGGAGCTGTTTTTT.

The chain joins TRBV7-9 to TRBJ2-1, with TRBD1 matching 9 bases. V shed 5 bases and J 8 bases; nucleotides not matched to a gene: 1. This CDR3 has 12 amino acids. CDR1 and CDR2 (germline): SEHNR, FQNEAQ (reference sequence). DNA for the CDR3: TGTGCCAGCAGCCGGACAGGGGATGAGCAGTTCTTC. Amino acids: CASSRTGDEQFF.

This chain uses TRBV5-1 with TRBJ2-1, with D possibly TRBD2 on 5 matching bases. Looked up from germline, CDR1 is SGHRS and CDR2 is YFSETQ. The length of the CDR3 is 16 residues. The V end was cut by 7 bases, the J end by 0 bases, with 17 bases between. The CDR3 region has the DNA TGCGCCAGCGCCCTTCCCCGGACTCGCTCCTACAATGAGCAGTTCTTC. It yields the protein CASALPRTRSYNEQFF.

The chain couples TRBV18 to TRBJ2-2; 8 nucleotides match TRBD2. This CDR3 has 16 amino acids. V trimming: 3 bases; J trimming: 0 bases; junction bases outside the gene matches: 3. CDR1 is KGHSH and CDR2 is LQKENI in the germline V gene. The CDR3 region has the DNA TGTGCCAGCTCACCCCGGGGACTAGCGAACACCGGGGAGCTGTTTTTT. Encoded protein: CASSPRGLANTGELFF.

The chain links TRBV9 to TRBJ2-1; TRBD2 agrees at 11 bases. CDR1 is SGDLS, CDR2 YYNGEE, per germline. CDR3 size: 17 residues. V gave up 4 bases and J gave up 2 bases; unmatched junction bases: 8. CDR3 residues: CASSTLAGGGPYNEQFF. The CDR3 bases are TGTGCCAGCAGCACCTTAGCGGGAGGGGGACCCTACAATGAGCAGTTCTTC.

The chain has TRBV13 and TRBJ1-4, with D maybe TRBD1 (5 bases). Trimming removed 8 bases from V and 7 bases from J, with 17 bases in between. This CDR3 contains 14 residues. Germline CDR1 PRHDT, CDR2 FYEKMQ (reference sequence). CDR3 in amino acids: CASGDRVRGEKLFF. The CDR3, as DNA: TGTGCCAGCGGGGACCGGGTAAGGGGTGAAAAACTGTTTTTT.

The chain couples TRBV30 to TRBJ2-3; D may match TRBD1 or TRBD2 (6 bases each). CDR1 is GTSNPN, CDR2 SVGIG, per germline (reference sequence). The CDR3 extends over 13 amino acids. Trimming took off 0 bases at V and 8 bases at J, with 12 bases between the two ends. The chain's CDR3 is CAWSVVGGGTQYF. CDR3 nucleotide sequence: TGTGCCTGGAGTGTGGTAGGGGGAGGTACGCAGTATTTT.